This section outlines one T cell receptor beta chain sequence together with its context. What it binds is unknown. This sample stems from a study of T cell responses to AZD1222 COVID-19 vaccine. Findings and caveats of the study: Compared with day 0, the breadth and depth of the Spike-specific TCR repertoire rose significantly after two doses of AZD1222. Researchers took repertoire samples only after the peak T cell response had come. Regions 160-218 and 743-854 held dominance among vaccine-associated CD4 TCRs, which spanned spike. Most donors were white British, females outnumbered males, and clonal diversity was possibly underestimated.

Method: immunoSEQ multiplex PCR; TCRdb's copy keeps in-frame clones and lacks some. The data hold 100,000 or so clones, with more than 70% observed a single time. The CDR3 length is 14 residues. The V gene end was trimmed by 2 bases and the J gene end by 4 bases; junction bases not matched to a gene: 3. In germline, CDR1 is MDHEN, CDR2 SYDVKM. The sample consisted of peripheral blood, taken on day 0 of AZD1222 vaccination. This chain joins TRBV28 and TRBJ2-7; 9 positions agree with TRBD2. This TCR was recovered from an adult in good health. The CDR3 is CASSLASGTYEQYF. In DNA form, the CDR3 reads TGTGCCAGCAGTTTAGCTAGCGGGACTTACGAGCAGTACTTC.